The rows below give T cell receptor beta chains drawn from one sample of a study of immune cell composition in non-small cell lung cancer. Produced via immunoSEQ multiplex PCR; TCRdb's table is partial and in-frame only. Here the sample spans 5,500 to 7,000 clones, approximately 64% being singletons. The sample taken for sequencing was non-adjacent lung tissue. The receptors originated from a human donor with non-small cell lung cancer. Both conserved end residues are part of each CDR3. The D gene is left open where the match is weak. Not every row has a clone size; where given, it reads once, few, many or a size class.

cdr3_length	j_call	clone_size	v_call	d_call	cdr3_aa	cdr3_nt
15	TRBJ2-5	large	TRBV5-4	TRBD1	CASSVWDRREETQYF	TGTGCCAGCAGCGTATGGGACAGGCGGGAAGAGACCCAGTACTTC
14	TRBJ2-5	NA	TRBV5-1	NA	CASSLGPHQETQYF	TGCGCCAGCAGCTTGGGGCCTCACCAAGAGACCCAGTACTTC
15	TRBJ2-7	NA	TRBV6-6	NA	CASSYGAPEGYEQYF	TGTGCCAGCAGTTACGGGGCACCGGAGGGCTACGAGCAGTACTTC
17	TRBJ2-7	NA	TRBV7-9	NA	CASSPPQGEGGSYEQYF	TGTGCCAGCAGCCCACCACAGGGTGAGGGAGGGTCCTACGAGCAGTACTTC
13	TRBJ1-1	NA	TRBV6-6	NA	CASSYVWNTEAFF	TGTGCCAGCAGTTACGTATGGAACACTGAAGCTTTCTTT
15	TRBJ1-2	NA	TRBV5-6	TRBD1	CASSSNGRGLTGYTF	TGTGCCAGCAGCAGTAACGGCAGGGGGTTGACAGGCTACACCTTC
16	TRBJ2-5	NA	TRBV5-6	TRBD1	CASSYTGGADQETQYF	TGTGCCAGCAGCTACACAGGGGGCGCCGACCAAGAGACCCAGTACTTC
18	TRBJ2-4	NA	TRBV5-5	TRBD2	CASSLVLAGGPDKNIQYF	TGTGCCAGCAGCTTGGTCCTAGCGGGGGGGCCTGATAAAAACATTCAGTACTTC
18	TRBJ2-3	NA	TRBV11-2	TRBD2	CASSLGRLAGFTRDTQYF	TGTGCCAGCAGCCTCGGCAGGCTAGCGGGGTTTACGCGTGATACGCAGTATTTT
13	TRBJ1-2	few	TRBV7-2	NA	CASSLENGRGYTF	TGTGCCAGCAGCTTAGAGAACGGCAGGGGCTACACCTTC
17	TRBJ2-6	once	TRBV10-3	TRBD2	CAITGSGGLSGANVLTF	TGTGCCATCACGGGTAGCGGGGGCCTCTCTGGGGCCAACGTCCTGACTTTC
15	TRBJ1-5	NA	TRBV6-6	NA	CASSYSGGGNQPQHF	TGTGCCAGCAGTTACTCTGGAGGTGGCAATCAGCCCCAGCATTTT
16	TRBJ1-1	NA	TRBV7-9	TRBD1	CASSLVDMRDRGAAFF	TGTGCCAGCAGCTTAGTCGATATGCGGGACAGGGGGGCGGCTTTCTTT
13	TRBJ1-4	NA	TRBV5-1	TRBD1	CASSLGQGEKLFF	TGCGCCAGCAGCTTGGGACAGGGTGAAAAACTGTTTTTT
14	TRBJ1-1	NA	TRBV7-2	TRBD1	CASSLQGGHTEAFF	TGTGCCAGCAGCCTACAGGGGGGACACACTGAAGCTTTCTTT
12	TRBJ1-2	NA	TRBV28	NA	CACDRRNYGYTF	TGTGCATGCGACAGGAGGAACTATGGCTACACCTTC
15	TRBJ2-1	NA	TRBV4-1	TRBD2	CASSPVGGGVNEQFF	TGCGCCAGCAGTCCGGTAGGCGGGGGGGTTAATGAGCAGTTCTTC
15	TRBJ2-3	NA	TRBV4-2	NA	CASTPSPTSTDTQYF	TGTGCCAGCACACCTTCTCCAACTAGCACAGATACGCAGTATTTT
15	TRBJ2-2	once	TRBV19	NA	CASRTGGANTGELFF	TGTGCCAGTAGGACCGGAGGGGCGAACACCGGGGAGCTGTTTTTT
14	TRBJ1-2	NA	TRBV19	NA	CASSANLDIYGYTF	TGTGCCAGTAGTGCCAACCTGGACATATATGGCTACACCTTC
14	TRBJ1-2	NA	TRBV5-1	NA	CASSLALSNYGYTF	TGCGCCAGCAGCTTGGCCTTGTCGAACTATGGCTACACCTTC
14	TRBJ2-5	NA	TRBV7-2	TRBD2	CASSSGGALETQYF	TGTGCCAGCAGCTCCGGGGGGGCTTTAGAGACCCAGTACTTC
17	TRBJ1-1	once	TRBV19	NA	CASSIPRGSGLSAEAFF	TGTGCCAGTAGTATTCCCCGCGGCTCGGGACTGAGCGCTGAAGCTTTCTTT
16	TRBJ1-1	NA	TRBV19	TRBD1	CASSPGTGYGNTEAFF	TGTGCCAGTAGTCCCGGGACAGGGTACGGGAACACTGAAGCTTTCTTT
13	TRBJ1-5	NA	TRBV7-2	TRBD1	CASSSDREQPQHF	TGTGCCAGCAGCTCGGACAGGGAGCAGCCCCAGCATTTT
12	TRBJ2-5	NA	TRBV5-1	NA	CASSYAGETQYF	TGCGCCAGCAGCTATGCCGGAGAGACCCAGTACTTC
11	TRBJ1-1	NA	TRBV19	NA	CASSIREGAFF	TGTGCCAGTAGTATTCGGGAAGGAGCTTTCTTT
14	TRBJ2-7	NA	TRBV5-1	NA	CASSFLQGSYEQYF	TGCGCCAGCAGCTTCTTACAGGGATCCTACGAGCAGTACTTC